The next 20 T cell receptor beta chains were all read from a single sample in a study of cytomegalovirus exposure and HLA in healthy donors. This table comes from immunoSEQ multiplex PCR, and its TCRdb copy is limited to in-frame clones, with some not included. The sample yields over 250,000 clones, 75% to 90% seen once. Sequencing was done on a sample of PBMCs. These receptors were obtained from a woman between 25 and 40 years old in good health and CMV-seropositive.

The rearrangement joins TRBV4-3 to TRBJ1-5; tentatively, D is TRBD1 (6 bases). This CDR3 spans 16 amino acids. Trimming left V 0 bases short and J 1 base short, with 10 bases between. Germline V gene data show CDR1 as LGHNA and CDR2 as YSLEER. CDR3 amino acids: CASSQEVGASNQPQHF. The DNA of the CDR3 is TGCGCCAGCAGCCAAGAAGTGGGGGCAAGCAATCAGCCCCAGCATTTT.

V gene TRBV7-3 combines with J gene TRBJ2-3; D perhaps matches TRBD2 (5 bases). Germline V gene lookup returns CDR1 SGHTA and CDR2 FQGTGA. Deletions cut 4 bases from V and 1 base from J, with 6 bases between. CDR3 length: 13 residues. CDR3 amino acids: CASSSGGTDTQYF. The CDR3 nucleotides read TGTGCCAGCAGCTCCGGGGGCACAGATACGCAGTATTTT. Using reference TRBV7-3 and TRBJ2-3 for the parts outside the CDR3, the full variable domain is GAGVSQTPSNKVTEKGKYVELRCDPISGHTALYWYRQSLGQGPEFLIYFQGTGAADDSGLPNDRFFAVRPEGSVSTLKIQRTERGDSAVYLCASSSGGTDTQYFGPGTRLTVL.

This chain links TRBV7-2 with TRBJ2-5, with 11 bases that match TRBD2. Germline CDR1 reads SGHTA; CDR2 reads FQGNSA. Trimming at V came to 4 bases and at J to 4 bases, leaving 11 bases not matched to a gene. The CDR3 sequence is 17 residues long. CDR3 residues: CASSSEGLAGGTETQYF. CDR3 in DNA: TGTGCCAGCAGCTCCGAAGGTCTAGCGGGGGGTACAGAGACCCAGTACTTC.

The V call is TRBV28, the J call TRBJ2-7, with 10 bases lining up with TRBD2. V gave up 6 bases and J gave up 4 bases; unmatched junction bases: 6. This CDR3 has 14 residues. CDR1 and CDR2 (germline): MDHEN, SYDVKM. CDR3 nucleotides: TGTGCCAGCAGCCCTACTAGCGGGAAATACGAGCAGTACTTC. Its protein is CASSPTSGKYEQYF.

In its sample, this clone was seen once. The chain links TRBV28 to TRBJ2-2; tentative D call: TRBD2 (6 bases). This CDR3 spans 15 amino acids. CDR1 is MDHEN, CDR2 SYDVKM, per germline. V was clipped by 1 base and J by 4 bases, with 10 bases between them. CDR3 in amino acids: CASSLYGSGTGELFF. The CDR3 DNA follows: TGTGCCAGCAGTTTATACGGGAGCGGCACCGGGGAGCTGTTTTTT.

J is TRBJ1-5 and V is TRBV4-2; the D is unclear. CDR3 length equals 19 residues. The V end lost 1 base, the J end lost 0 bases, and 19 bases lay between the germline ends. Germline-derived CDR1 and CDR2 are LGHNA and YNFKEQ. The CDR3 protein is CASSQGVLTRICSNQPQHF. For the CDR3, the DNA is TGTGCCAGCAGCCAAGGCGTCTTGACCCGGATCTGTAGCAATCAGCCCCAGCATTTT.

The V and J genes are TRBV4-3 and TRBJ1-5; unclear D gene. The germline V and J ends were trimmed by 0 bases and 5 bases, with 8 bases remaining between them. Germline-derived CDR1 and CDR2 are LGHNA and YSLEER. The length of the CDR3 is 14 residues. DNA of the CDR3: TGCGCCAGCAGCCAAGAACAGTTAGATCAGCCCCAGCATTTT. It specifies CASSQEQLDQPQHF.

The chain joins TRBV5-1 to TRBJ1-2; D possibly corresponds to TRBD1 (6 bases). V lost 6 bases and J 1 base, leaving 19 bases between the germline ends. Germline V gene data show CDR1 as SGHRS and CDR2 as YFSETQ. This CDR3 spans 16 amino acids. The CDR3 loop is CASTTTRTALNYGYTF. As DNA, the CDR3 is TGCGCCAGCACAACAACCAGGACAGCCCTTAACTATGGCTACACCTTC.

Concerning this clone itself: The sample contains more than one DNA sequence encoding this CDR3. CDR3 sequence (DNA): TGTGCCAGCAGCTTGTCCAATGAAAAACTGTTTTTT. It specifies CASSLSNEKLFF. The genes are TRBV5-4 and TRBJ1-4; no clear D. This CDR3 is built from 12 residues. Trimming left V 1 base short and J 5 bases short, with 3 bases between. Germline V gene sequence: CDR1 SGHNT, CDR2 YYREEE (reference sequence). Full variable domain (missing parts from reference TRBV5-4 and TRBJ1-4): ETGVTQSPTHLIKTRGQQVTLRCSSQSGHNTVSWYQQALGQGPQFIFQYYREEENGRGNFPPRFSGLQFPNYSSELNVNALELDDSALYLCASSLSNEKLFFGSGTQLSVL.

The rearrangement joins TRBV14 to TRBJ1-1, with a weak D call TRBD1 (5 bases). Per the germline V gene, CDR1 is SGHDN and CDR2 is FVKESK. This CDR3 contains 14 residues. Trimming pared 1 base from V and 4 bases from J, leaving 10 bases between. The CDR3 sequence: CASSQVSGRTEAFF. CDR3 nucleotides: TGTGCCAGCAGCCAAGTTTCGGGACGCACTGAAGCTTTCTTT.

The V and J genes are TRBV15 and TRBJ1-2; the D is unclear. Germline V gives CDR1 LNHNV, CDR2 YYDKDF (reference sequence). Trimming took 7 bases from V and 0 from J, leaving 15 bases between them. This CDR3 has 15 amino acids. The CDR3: CATKKGGETNYGYTF. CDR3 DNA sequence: TGTGCCACCAAAAAGGGAGGAGAAACTAACTATGGCTACACCTTC.

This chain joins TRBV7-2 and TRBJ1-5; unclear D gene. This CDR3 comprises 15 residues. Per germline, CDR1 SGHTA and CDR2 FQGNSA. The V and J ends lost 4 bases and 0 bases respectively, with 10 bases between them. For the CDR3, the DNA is TGTGCCAGCAGCTCAGCCGCGTATAGCAATCAGCCCCAGCATTTT. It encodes CASSSAAYSNQPQHF.

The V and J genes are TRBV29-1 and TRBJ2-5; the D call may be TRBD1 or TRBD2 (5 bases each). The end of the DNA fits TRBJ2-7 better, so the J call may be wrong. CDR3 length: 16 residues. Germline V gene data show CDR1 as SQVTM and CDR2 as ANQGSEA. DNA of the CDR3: TGCAGCGTTGTATGGGCCCGGGACGCGCACTCCTACGAGCAGTACTTC. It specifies CSVVWARDAHSYEQYF.

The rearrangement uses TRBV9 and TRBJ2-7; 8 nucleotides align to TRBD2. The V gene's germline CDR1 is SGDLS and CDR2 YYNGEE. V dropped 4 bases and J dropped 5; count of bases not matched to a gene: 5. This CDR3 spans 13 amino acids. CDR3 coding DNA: TGTGCCAGCAGCCTGACTAGCGCCAACGAGCAGTACTTC. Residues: CASSLTSANEQYF.

The CDR3 reads CASSFVGSTDTQYF. The CDR3, as DNA: TGTGCCAGCAGCTTTGTAGGTAGCACAGATACGCAGTATTTT. The chain couples TRBV7-2 to TRBJ2-3, with D uncertain. The CDR3 sequence is 14 residues long. V was shortened by 3 bases and J by 0 bases, with 7 bases between the two germline ends. Germline assignment: CDR1 SGHTA and CDR2 FQGNSA.

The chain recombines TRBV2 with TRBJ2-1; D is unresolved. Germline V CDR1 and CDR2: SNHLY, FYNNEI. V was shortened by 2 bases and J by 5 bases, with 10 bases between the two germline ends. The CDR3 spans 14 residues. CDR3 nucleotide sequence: TGTGCCAGCAGTGAAACCCCGTCCCACAATGAGCAGTTCTTC. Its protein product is CASSETPSHNEQFF.

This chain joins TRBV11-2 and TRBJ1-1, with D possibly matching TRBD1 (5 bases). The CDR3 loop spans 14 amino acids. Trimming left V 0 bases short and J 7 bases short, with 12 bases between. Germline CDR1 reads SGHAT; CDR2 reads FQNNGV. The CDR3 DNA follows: TGTGCCAGCAGCTTAGATCTGTGGGGCCGTGAAGCTTTCTTT. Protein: CASSLDLWGREAFF.

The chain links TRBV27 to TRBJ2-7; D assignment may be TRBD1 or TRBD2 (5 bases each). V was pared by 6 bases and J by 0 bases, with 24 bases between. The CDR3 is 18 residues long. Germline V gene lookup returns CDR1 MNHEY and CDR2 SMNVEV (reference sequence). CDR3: CASRLWGSTRGSSYEQYF. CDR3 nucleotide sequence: TGTGCCAGCAGGCTGTGGGGGTCCACTAGAGGTAGCTCCTACGAGCAGTACTTC.

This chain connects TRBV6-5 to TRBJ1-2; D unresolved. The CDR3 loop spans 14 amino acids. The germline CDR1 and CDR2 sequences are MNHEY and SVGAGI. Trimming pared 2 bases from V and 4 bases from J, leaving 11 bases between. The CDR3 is CASSYSGVFYGYTF. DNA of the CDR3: TGTGCCAGCAGTTACAGCGGGGTTTTCTATGGCTACACCTTC.

CDR3 DNA: TGCGCCAGCAGCCAAACGTTGGGGGCGGACTATGGCTACACCTTC. Translation: CASSQTLGADYGYTF. This chain links TRBV4-3 with TRBJ1-2; weak D call: TRBD1 (6 bases). CDR1 is LGHNA and CDR2 is YSLEER in the germline V gene. This CDR3 comprises 15 residues. V was pared by 2 bases and J by 3 bases, with 13 bases between.